This T cell receptor beta chain stems from a study of blood T cell repertoires in COVID-19. Study information: The study drew acute and convalescent COVID-19 samples from the United States, Italy and Spain. Nucleic acid was either cDNA or gDNA, and it came from T cells, B-cell-depleted T cells, or PBMCs.

How the authors handled the data: Estimates of nucleated cell counts were drawn from the amplification of reference gene primers. Sequenced by immunoSEQ multiplex PCR; TCRdb stores in-frame clones only, minus some. V, J and clone size are taken as reported in that table, and D and trimming were inferred from the DNA itself. The sample contains about 250,000 clones, 80% to 85% of which appear only once. The sequenced sample was peripheral blood. This TCR was recovered from a woman between 40 and 50 years old who had recovered from COVID-19.

CDR3 loop: CASSALGGYGEQYF. The CDR3 coding sequence is TGTGCCAGCAGCGCCTTGGGGGGTTACGGCGAGCAGTACTTC. The chain links TRBV7-9 to TRBJ2-7; tentative D call: TRBD2 (6 bases). Germline CDR1 and CDR2: SEHNR and FQNEAQ (reference sequence). The CDR3 has 14 residues. Trimming pared 5 bases from V and 6 bases from J, leaving 17 bases between.